A selection of T cell receptor beta chains follows, all from one sample in a study of a mutant IDH1 vaccine in newly diagnosed glioma. Their cognate antigens are unknown. Measured with immunoSEQ multiplex PCR; TCRdb has only the in-frame clones, and not every one. The sample carries 40,000 to 50,000 clones, 78% recorded once. This specimen was PBMCs, taken from a glioma patient whose treatment included an IDH1 peptide vaccine. These receptors all stem from a woman aged 40 to 49 with glioma. Some clones in this sample may be carry-over from other donors' samples. Both conserved end residues are part of each CDR3. D genes are given only for firm matches. Only part of the rows carry a size: once, few, many, or a class if the clone is expanded.

d_gene	abundance	v_gene	j_gene	CDR3nt	CDR3aa
NA	NA	TRBV5-4	TRBJ1-1	TGTGCCAGCAGCTTGGCAGTTTCGGGGGACACTGAAGCTTTCTTT	CASSLAVSGDTEAFF
NA	NA	TRBV12-5	TRBJ1-2	TGTGCTAGTTCCGCCAGTAACTATGGCTACACCTTC	CASSASNYGYTF
TRBD2	NA	TRBV5-5	TRBJ2-7	TGTGCCAGCAGTAGCGGGAGGGCCCGGTGGGGAGAGCAGTACTTC	CASSSGRARWGEQYF
NA	NA	TRBV4-3	TRBJ2-1	TGCGCCAGCAGCCAAGGGTCCTCCTACAATGAGCAGTTCTTC	CASSQGSSYNEQFF
NA	few	TRBV6-5	TRBJ2-3	TGTGCCAGCAGACGAGAGAGCACAGATACGCAGTATTTT	CASRRESTDTQYF
TRBD2	NA	TRBV5-4	TRBJ2-5	TGTGCCAGCAGCTTGCGGAGCGGGGTCCAAGAGACCCAGTACTTC	CASSLRSGVQETQYF
NA	NA	TRBV9	TRBJ2-7	TGTGCCAGCAGCCAGGGAGGGGGGGGATTCTACGAGCAGTACTTC	CASSQGGGGFYEQYF
NA	NA	TRBV5-4	TRBJ2-1	TGTGCCAGCAGCTTGGGGAGACAAGAGGATGAGCAGTTCTTC	CASSLGRQEDEQFF
NA	NA	TRBV6-1	TRBJ2-1	TGTGCCAGCAGTGTGAAGGAAAACAATGAGCAGTTCTTC	CASSVKENNEQFF
NA	NA	TRBV28	TRBJ1-1	TGTGCCAGCAGTTTAGGGCAAACTGAAGCTTTCTTT	CASSLGQTEAFF
NA	few	TRBV6-5	TRBJ1-2	TGTGCCAGCAGTTACTCCCGGGACAACCCTCGGGGCTACACCTTC	CASSYSRDNPRGYTF
NA	once	TRBV5-1	TRBJ2-7	TGCGCCAGCAGCTTGGATGGGAACGAGCAGTACTTC	CASSLDGNEQYF
NA	NA	TRBV7-7	TRBJ2-5	TGTGCTAGCAGCCCTTCTGCGCGGAGAGGGACCCAGTACTTC	CASSPSARRGTQYF
NA	NA	TRBV4-3	TRBJ1-2	TGCGCCAGCAGCCAAGCGGGGAGGCGCCTCTATGGCTACACCTTC	CASSQAGRRLYGYTF
NA	few	TRBV4-2	TRBJ2-7	TGTGCCAGCAGCCAAGATGGCGAGCAGTACTTC	CASSQDGEQYF
NA	NA	TRBV7-2	TRBJ1-1	TGTGCCAGCAGCTCTCTAGTCAACACTGAAGCTTTCTTT	CASSSLVNTEAFF
NA	NA	TRBV6-5	TRBJ1-2	TGTGCCAGCAGTTACTCGGTGGGGGCAGGAGACTATGGCTACACCTTC	CASSYSVGAGDYGYTF
NA	NA	TRBV28	TRBJ2-3	TGTGCCAGCGCCTTCACAGATACGCAGTATTTT	CASAFTDTQYF
NA	NA	TRBV27	TRBJ1-2	TGTGCCAGCAGTTTATCGGGGCCTTCCTATGGCTACACCTTC	CASSLSGPSYGYTF
TRBD2	NA	TRBV2	TRBJ2-1	TGTGCCAGCAGTTCACTAGCGGGGGGGCCCTATGAGCAGTTCTTC	CASSSLAGGPYEQFF
NA	NA	TRBV5-6	TRBJ2-2	TGTGCCAGCATCCGGGGGACCTCTTGGACCGGGGAGCTGTTTTTT	CASIRGTSWTGELFF
NA	NA	TRBV27	TRBJ1-5	TGTGCCAGCAGCCCCGTCGGGGGCGATCAGCCCCAGCATTTT	CASSPVGGDQPQHF
NA	NA	TRBV19	TRBJ1-1	TGTGCCAGTAGTATAGATTCCCCGGAGAGGGGAGCTTTCTTT	CASSIDSPERGAFF
NA	NA	TRBV5-4	TRBJ1-4	TGTGCCAGCAGTTCCCAGGGAACTAATGAAAAACTGTTTTTT	CASSSQGTNEKLFF
TRBD1	NA	TRBV19	TRBJ1-2	TGTGCCAGTAGTGTAATACAGGGGCGGAACTATGGCTACACCTTC	CASSVIQGRNYGYTF
NA	NA	TRBV6-5	TRBJ2-7	TGTGCCAGCAGTTCCGCTGTCTCCTACGAGCAGTACTTC	CASSSAVSYEQYF
TRBD2	NA	TRBV5-6	TRBJ2-1	TGTGCCAGCAGCTTGTTCTCTAGCGGGAGGGATGAGCAGTTCTTC	CASSLFSSGRDEQFF
NA	few	TRBV6-6	TRBJ2-5	TGTGCCAGCAGTTCCCCCACCCAGACCCAGTACTTC	CASSSPTQTQYF
NA	once	TRBV7-9	TRBJ2-5	TGTGCCAGCAGCTTACTGGAAGAGACCCAGTACTTC	CASSLLEETQYF
NA	NA	TRBV27	TRBJ2-5	TGTGCCAGCAGTCCTGGTCAGAGGGGGGCCTTCCGGACCCAGTACTTC	CASSPGQRGAFRTQYF
NA	once	TRBV5-4	TRBJ2-2	TGTGCCAGCAGCCCGGATTCGATAACCGGGGAGCTGTTTTTT	CASSPDSITGELFF
TRBD1	NA	TRBV4-2	TRBJ1-6	TGTGCCAGCAGCCAAGACTTACAGGGGGCTTCCTATAATTCACCCCTCCACTTT	CASSQDLQGASYNSPLHF
NA	NA	TRBV4-1	TRBJ1-2	TGCGCCAGCAGGGCCATGGACTATGGCTACACCTTC	CASRAMDYGYTF
NA	NA	TRBV7-9	TRBJ2-5	TGTGCCAGCAGCTTAGCTTGGGAGACCCAGTACTTC	CASSLAWETQYF
NA	NA	TRBV28	TRBJ2-1	TGTGCCAGCAGTTTAGGGGAATCATACAATGAGCAGTTCTTC	CASSLGESYNEQFF
NA	NA	TRBV28	TRBJ1-1	TGTGCCAGCAGTTTAAACAGGGCCACTGAAGCTTTCTTT	CASSLNRATEAFF
NA	NA	TRBV7-8	TRBJ2-1	TGTGCCAGCAGCTCCCGAGAGGCGACGGGGCGGTCCTACAATGAGCAGTTCTTC	CASSSREATGRSYNEQFF
NA	NA	TRBV19	TRBJ2-2	TGTGCCAGTAGTATAGCCTCAGTCACCGGGGAGCTGTTTTTT	CASSIASVTGELFF
NA	NA	TRBV7-2	TRBJ2-7	TGTGCCAGCAGCCCAGAGGGATTCAGGTACGAGCAGTACTTC	CASSPEGFRYEQYF
TRBD1	few	TRBV11-3	TRBJ2-2	TGTGCCAGCAGCCCCGGGAGGGGACAGGGGGGTTCCGACACCGGGGAGCTGTTTTTT	CASSPGRGQGGSDTGELFF
NA	once	TRBV19	TRBJ1-5	TGTGCCAGCCTCCTCACGTACTGGTCGCGCAATCAGCCCCAGCATTTT	CASLLTYWSRNQPQHF
TRBD1	NA	TRBV9	TRBJ1-2	TGTGCCAGCAGACGACAGGGGGCAAGATATGGCTACACCTTC	CASRRQGARYGYTF
TRBD1	NA	TRBV4-1	TRBJ2-3	TGCGCCAGCAGCCAAGAGCGCTCAGACAGGGGAGATACGCAGTATTTT	CASSQERSDRGDTQYF
TRBD1	NA	TRBV7-9	TRBJ1-1	TGTGCCAGCAGCTTGGACAGGGTCGCTGAAGCTTTCTTT	CASSLDRVAEAFF
TRBD2	NA	TRBV29-1	TRBJ2-2	TGCAGCGTTGGGTCTCTAGCGGGGACGGGGGAGCTGTTTTTT	CSVGSLAGTGELFF
NA	NA	TRBV28	TRBJ1-5	TGTGCCAGCAGTTTCCCCCGTGGGGCCCAGCATTTT	CASSFPRGAQHF
TRBD1	NA	TRBV6-4	TRBJ2-3	TGTGCCAGCAGTAAACAGGGGGACACAGATACGCAGTATTTT	CASSKQGDTDTQYF
NA	NA	TRBV2	TRBJ1-5	TGTGCCAGCCGAGGCGGGGAAAGCAATCAGCCCCAGCATTTT	CASRGGESNQPQHF
NA	NA	TRBV10-1	TRBJ2-7	TGCGCCAGCAGTGAGTCTTGGGACCGGTACTTC	CASSESWDRYF
NA	NA	TRBV6-5	TRBJ2-7	TGTGCCAGCAGCTACAGGGGAGGCGAGCAGTACTTC	CASSYRGGEQYF
TRBD1	medium-sized	TRBV9	TRBJ1-1	TGTGCCAGCAGCGTAGCTTTAGGCAGGGGGGTGGACACTGAAGCTTTCTTT	CASSVALGRGVDTEAFF
NA	few	TRBV7-3	TRBJ1-1	TGTGCCAGCAGCTTAAACCGAGGAGCGCCTGAAGCTTTCTTT	CASSLNRGAPEAFF
NA	NA	TRBV5-1	TRBJ1-5	TGCGCCAGCAGCTTAGGTGAGAGCAATCAGCCCCAGCATTTT	CASSLGESNQPQHF